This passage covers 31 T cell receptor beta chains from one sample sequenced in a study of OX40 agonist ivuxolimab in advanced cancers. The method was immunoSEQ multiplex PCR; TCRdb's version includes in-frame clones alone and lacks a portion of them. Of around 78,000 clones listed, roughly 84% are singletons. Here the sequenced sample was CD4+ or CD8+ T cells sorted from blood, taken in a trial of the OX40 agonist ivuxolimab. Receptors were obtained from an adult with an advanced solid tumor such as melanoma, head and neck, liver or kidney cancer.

Written as DNA, the CDR3 is TGTGCCAGCAGTGAGGGGGAGGGCGGGGTTACGCAGTATTTT. Translated: CASSEGEGGVTQYF. The rearrangement joins TRBV6-1 to TRBJ2-3; 7 positions agree with TRBD2. Germline V gene lookup returns CDR1 MNHNS and CDR2 SASEGT. The CDR3 is 14 amino acids. J lost 8 bases, V lost 3 bases, and 8 bases had no gene match.

The CDR3 DNA sequence: TGTGCCAGTAGTATAGGGGCTAGCGGGAGATACAATGAGCAGTTCTTC. Its protein product is CASSIGASGRYNEQFF. V and J are TRBV19 and TRBJ2-1, with TRBD2 identical over 10 bases. Germline V gene data show CDR1 as LNHDA and CDR2 as SQIVND (reference sequence). The CDR3 extends over 16 amino acids. The ends lost 1 base at V and 4 bases at J; junction bases unmatched: 4.

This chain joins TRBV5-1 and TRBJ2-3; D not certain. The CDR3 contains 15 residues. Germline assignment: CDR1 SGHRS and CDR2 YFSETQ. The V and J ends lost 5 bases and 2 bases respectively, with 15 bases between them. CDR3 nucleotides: TGCGCCAGCAGACCGGAAACGATGGTCACAGATACGCAGTATTTT. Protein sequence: CASRPETMVTDTQYF.

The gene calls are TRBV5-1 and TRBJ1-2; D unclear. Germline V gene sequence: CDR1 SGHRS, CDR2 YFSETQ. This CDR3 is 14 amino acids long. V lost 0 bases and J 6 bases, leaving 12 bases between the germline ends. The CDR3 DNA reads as TGCGCCAGCAGCTTGGATCGGGGTTCAGATGGCTACACCTTC. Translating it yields CASSLDRGSDGYTF.

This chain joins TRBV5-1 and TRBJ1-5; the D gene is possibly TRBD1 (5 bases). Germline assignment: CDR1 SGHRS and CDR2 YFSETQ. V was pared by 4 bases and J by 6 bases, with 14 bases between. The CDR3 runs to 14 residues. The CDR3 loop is CASSLDGGLQPQHF. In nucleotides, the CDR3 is TGCGCCAGCAGCCTAGATGGGGGTCTTCAGCCCCAGCATTTT.

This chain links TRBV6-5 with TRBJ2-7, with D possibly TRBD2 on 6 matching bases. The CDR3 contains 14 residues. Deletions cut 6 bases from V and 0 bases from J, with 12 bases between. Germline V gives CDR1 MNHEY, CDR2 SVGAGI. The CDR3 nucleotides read TGTGCCAGCAGCCAAACCGGGAGCTCCTACGAGCAGTACTTC. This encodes CASSQTGSSYEQYF.

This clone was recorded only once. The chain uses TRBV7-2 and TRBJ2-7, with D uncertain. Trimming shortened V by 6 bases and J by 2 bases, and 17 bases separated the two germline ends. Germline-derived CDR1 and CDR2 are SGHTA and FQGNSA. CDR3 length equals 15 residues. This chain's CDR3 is CASRPSGFSAYEQYF. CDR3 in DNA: TGTGCCAGCAGACCATCGGGCTTCTCAGCCTACGAGCAGTACTTC.

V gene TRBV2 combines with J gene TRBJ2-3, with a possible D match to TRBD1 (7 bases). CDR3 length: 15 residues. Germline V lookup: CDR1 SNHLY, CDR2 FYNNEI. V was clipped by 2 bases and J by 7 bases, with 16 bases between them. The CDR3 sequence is CASSEQGGSANTQYF. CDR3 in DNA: TGTGCCAGCAGTGAACAGGGGGGCAGTGCGAATACGCAGTATTTT.

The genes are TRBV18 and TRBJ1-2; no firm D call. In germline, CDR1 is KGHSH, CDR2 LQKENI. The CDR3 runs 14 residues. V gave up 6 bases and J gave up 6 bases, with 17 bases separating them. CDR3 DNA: TGTGCCAGCTCCCAGTCGGAGTCAGTCAATGGCTACACCTTC. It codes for CASSQSESVNGYTF.

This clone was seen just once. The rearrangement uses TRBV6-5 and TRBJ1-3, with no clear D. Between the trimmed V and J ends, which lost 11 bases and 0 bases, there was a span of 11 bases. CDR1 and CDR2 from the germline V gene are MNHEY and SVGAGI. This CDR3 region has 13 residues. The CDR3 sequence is CAAKARSGNTIYF. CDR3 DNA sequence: TGTGCCGCGAAGGCCCGCTCTGGAAACACCATATATTTT.

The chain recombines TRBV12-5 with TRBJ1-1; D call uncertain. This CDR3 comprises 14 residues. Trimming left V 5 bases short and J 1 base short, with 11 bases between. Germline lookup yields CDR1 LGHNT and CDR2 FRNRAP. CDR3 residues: CASGPGTANTEAFF. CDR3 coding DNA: TGTGCTAGTGGTCCCGGTACAGCGAACACTGAAGCTTTCTTT.

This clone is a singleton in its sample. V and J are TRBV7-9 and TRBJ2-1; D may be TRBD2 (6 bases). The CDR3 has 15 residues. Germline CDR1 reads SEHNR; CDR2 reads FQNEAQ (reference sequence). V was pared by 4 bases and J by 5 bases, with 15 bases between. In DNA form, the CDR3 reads TGTGCCAGCAGCTCATCTACTAGCCCGAACAATGAGCAGTTCTTC. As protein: CASSSSTSPNNEQFF.

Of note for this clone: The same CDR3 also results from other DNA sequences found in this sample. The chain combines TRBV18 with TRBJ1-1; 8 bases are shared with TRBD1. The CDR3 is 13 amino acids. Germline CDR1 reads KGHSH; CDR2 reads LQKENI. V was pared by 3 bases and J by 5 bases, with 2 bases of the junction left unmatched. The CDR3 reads CASSPTGGTEAFF. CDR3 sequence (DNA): TGTGCCAGCTCACCCACAGGGGGTACTGAAGCTTTCTTT.

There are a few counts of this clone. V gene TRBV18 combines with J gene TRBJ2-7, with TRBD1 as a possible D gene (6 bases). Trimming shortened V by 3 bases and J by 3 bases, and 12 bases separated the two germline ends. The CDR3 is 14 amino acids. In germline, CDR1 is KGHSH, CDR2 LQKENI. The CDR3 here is CASSPSKGGYEQYF. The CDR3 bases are TGTGCCAGCTCACCGTCAAAAGGGGGCTACGAGCAGTACTTC.

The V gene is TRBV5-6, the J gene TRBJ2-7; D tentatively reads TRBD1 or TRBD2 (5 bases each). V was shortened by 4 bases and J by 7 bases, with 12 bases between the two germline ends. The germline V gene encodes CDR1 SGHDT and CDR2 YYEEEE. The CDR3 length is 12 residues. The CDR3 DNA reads TGTGCCAGCAGCCCCGGGGCAGGTGAGCAGTACTTC. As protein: CASSPGAGEQYF.

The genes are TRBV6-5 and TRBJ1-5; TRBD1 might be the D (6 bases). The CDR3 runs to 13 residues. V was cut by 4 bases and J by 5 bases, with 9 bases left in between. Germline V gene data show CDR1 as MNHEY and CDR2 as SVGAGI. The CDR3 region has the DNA TGTGCCAGCAGTTTGGACAGATATCAGCCCCAGCATTTT. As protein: CASSLDRYQPQHF.

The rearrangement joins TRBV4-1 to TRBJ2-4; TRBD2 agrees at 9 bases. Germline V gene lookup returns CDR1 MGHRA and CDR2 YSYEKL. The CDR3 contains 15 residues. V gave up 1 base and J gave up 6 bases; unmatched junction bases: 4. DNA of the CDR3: TGCGCCAGCAGCCAAGTCGCTAGCGGGATAAACATTCAGTACTTC. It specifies CASSQVASGINIQYF.

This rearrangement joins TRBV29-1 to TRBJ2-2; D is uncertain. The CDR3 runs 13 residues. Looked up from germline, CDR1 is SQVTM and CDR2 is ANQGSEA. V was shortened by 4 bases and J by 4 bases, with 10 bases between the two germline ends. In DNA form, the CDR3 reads TGCAGCGTTGTCAGGTCGAGCACCGGGGAGCTGTTTTTT. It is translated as CSVVRSSTGELFF.

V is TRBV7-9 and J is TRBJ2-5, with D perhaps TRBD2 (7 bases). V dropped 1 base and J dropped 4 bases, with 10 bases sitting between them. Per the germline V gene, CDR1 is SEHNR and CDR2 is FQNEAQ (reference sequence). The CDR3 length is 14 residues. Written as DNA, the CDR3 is TGTGCCAGCAGCTTAGATCGGGGGGCAGAGACCCAGTACTTC. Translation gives CASSLDRGAETQYF.

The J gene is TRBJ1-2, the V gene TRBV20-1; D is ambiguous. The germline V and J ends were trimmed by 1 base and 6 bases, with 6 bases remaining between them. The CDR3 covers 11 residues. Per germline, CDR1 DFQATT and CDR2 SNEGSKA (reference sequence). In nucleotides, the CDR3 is TGCAGTGCTAGAGCTTCAGATGGCTACACCTTC. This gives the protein CSARASDGYTF.

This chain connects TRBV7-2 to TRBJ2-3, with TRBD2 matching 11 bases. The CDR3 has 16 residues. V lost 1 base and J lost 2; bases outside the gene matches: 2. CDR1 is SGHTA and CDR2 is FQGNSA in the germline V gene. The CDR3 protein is CASSLVLAGATDTQYF. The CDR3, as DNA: TGTGCCAGCAGCTTAGTACTAGCGGGAGCCACAGATACGCAGTATTTT.

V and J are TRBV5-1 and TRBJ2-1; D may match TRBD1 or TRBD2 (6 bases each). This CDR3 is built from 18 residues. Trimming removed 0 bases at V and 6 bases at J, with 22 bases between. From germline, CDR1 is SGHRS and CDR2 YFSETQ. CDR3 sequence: CASSLAPTGAGLGNEQFF. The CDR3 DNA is TGCGCCAGCAGCTTGGCCCCAACGGGGGCGGGGTTGGGCAATGAGCAGTTCTTC. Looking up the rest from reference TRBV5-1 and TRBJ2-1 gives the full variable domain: KAGVTQTPRYLIKTRGQQVTLSCSPISGHRSVSWYQQTPGQGLQFLFEYFSETQRNKGNFPGRFSGRQFSNSRSEMNVSTLELGDSALYLCASSLAPTGAGLGNEQFFGPGTRLTVL.

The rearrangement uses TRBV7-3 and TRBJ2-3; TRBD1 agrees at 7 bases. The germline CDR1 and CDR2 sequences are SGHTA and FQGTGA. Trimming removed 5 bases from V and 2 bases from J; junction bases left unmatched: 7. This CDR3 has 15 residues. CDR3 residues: CASSARQGSTDTQYF. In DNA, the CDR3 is TGTGCCAGCAGCGCCAGACAGGGATCCACAGATACGCAGTATTTT.

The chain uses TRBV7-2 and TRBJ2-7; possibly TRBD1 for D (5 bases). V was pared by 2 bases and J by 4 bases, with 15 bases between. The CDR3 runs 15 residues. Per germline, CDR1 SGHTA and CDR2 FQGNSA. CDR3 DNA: TGTGCCAGCAGCTTAATGTGGGGCGCTTCTTACGAGCAGTACTTC. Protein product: CASSLMWGASYEQYF.

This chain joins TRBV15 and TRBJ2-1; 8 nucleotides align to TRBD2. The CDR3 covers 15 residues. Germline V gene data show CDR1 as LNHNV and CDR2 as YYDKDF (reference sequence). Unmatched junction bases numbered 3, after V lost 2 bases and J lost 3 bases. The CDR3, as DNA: TGTGCCACCAGCAGATCAGCGGGGGACTACAATGAGCAGTTCTTC. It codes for CATSRSAGDYNEQFF. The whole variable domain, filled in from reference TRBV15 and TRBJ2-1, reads DAMVIQNPRYQVTQFGKPVTLSCSQTLNHNVMYWYQQKSSQAPKLLFHYYDKDFNNEADTPDNFQSRRPNTSFCFLDIRSPGLGDTAMYLCATSRSAGDYNEQFFGPGTRLTVL.

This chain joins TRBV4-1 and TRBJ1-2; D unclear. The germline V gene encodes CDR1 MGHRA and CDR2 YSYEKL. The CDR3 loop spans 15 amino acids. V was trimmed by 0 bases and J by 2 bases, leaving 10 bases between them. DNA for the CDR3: TGCGCCAGCAGCCAAGATCGATTTTCGAACTATGGCTACACCTTC. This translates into CASSQDRFSNYGYTF.

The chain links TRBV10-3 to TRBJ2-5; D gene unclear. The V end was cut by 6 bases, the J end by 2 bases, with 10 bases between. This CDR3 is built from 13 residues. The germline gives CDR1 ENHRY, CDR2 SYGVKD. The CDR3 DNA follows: TGTGCCATCAGCAAGGACCCTCAAGAGACCCAGTACTTC. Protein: CAISKDPQETQYF.

The CDR3 DNA follows: TGCGCCAGCAGCTTGATACAGGCATCCTACGAGCAGTACTTC. This codes for CASSLIQASYEQYF. The rearrangement links TRBV5-1 to TRBJ2-7, with D possibly being TRBD1 (5 bases). Germline CDR1 is SGHRS and CDR2 is YFSETQ. Trimming took off 1 base at V and 1 base at J, with 9 bases between the two ends. The CDR3 totals 14 residues. The entire variable domain, with the rest obtained from reference TRBV5-1 and TRBJ2-7, is as follows: KAGVTQTPRYLIKTRGQQVTLSCSPISGHRSVSWYQQTPGQGLQFLFEYFSETQRNKGNFPGRFSGRQFSNSRSEMNVSTLELGDSALYLCASSLIQASYEQYFGPGTRLTVT.

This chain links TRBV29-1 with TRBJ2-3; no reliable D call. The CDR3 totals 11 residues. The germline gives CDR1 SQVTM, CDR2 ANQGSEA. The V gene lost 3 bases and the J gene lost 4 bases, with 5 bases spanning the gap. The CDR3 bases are TGCAGCGTTGATACTGCAGATACGCAGTATTTT. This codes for CSVDTADTQYF.

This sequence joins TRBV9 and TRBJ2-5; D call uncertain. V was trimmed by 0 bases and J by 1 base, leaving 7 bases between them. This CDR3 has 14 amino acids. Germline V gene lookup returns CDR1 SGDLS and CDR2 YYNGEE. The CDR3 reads CASSVGASQETQYF. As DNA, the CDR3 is TGTGCCAGCAGCGTAGGGGCTAGCCAAGAGACCCAGTACTTC.

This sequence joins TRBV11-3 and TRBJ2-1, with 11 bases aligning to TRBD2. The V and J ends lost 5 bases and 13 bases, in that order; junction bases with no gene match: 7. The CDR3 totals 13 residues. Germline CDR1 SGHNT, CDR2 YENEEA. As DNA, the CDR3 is TGTGCCAGCAGCCTCGTAGCGGGAGGGAAACAGTTCTTC. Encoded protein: CASSLVAGGKQFF.